A single sample gave rise to the 26 T cell receptor beta chains below, sequenced in a study of blood T cell repertoires in COVID-19. Assay used: immunoSEQ multiplex PCR; TCRdb lists only in-frame clones, some missing. In the table there are roughly 200,000 clones, around 84% of which are singletons. The specimen was PBMCs or T cells enriched from blood (not recorded which). All receptors derive from a man in his forties or fifties who had recovered from COVID-19.

The chain combines TRBV30 with TRBJ1-2; maybe TRBD1 (6 bases). V lost 5 bases to trimming and J lost 0 bases, with 16 bases between them. Germline V CDR1 and CDR2: GTSNPN, SVGIG (reference sequence). This CDR3 has 15 amino acids. CDR3 sequence reads: CAWAHTGIPNYGYTF. DNA of the CDR3: TGTGCCTGGGCACATACAGGGATCCCTAACTATGGCTACACCTTC.

This chain uses TRBV28 with TRBJ1-4, with D possibly matching TRBD1 (5 bases). V dropped 3 bases and J dropped 4 bases, with 12 bases sitting between them. The V gene's germline CDR1 is MDHEN and CDR2 SYDVKM. The CDR3 totals 15 residues. The CDR3 sequence is CASSFWGFNNEKLFF. The CDR3 DNA reads TGTGCCAGCAGTTTTTGGGGCTTCAATAATGAAAAACTGTTTTTT.

CDR3 in DNA: TGTGCCAGCAGTACCGGGACAGGGGCGATTTACGAGCAGTACTTC. Amino acid sequence: CASSTGTGAIYEQYF. This chain connects TRBV2 to TRBJ2-7; 10 bases agree with TRBD1. The CDR3 spans 15 residues. J gave up 4 bases and V 5 bases, and 8 bases lay outside the gene matches. CDR1 is SNHLY and CDR2 is FYNNEI in the germline V gene.

The table lists this clone with a count of one. V is TRBV18 and J is TRBJ2-3, with a possible D match to TRBD2 (6 bases). Trimming shortened V by 1 base and J by 6 bases, and 17 bases separated the two germline ends. The CDR3 extends over 16 amino acids. Germline V gene data show CDR1 as KGHSH and CDR2 as LQKENI. CDR3 coding DNA: TGTGCCAGCTCACCACGTACTAGGATGGAGGGGGATACGCAGTATTTT. Its protein product is CASSPRTRMEGDTQYF.

As concerns this clone: The same CDR3 arises from other DNA sequences in this sample as well. The rearrangement uses TRBV5-1 and TRBJ1-4; no definite D call. With 0 bases removed from V and 7 bases from J, the gap between germline ends came to 10 bases. This CDR3 is built from 14 residues. Germline V CDR1 and CDR2: SGHRS, YFSETQ. The CDR3 protein is CASSLGGIGEKLFF. The CDR3 nucleotides read TGCGCCAGCAGCTTGGGCGGGATAGGTGAAAAACTGTTTTTT.

The chain links TRBV10-1 to TRBJ2-7; 10 nucleotides line up with TRBD1. This CDR3 comprises 17 residues. Germline V CDR1 and CDR2: WNHNN, SYGVQD (reference sequence). V shed 10 bases, J shed 5 bases, and the junction held 20 bases outside the gene matches. The CDR3 sequence is CATIPPRQGAHFDEQYF. The CDR3 DNA reads as TGCGCCACCATCCCCCCCCGACAGGGGGCCCACTTCGACGAGCAGTACTTC.

V is TRBV10-2 and J is TRBJ1-1, with no clear D. Trimming removed 6 bases from V and 7 bases from J, with 12 bases in between. The CDR3 length is 12 residues. The germline CDR1 and CDR2 sequences are WSHSY and SAAADI. Here the CDR3 reads CASSWQFVEAFF. Written as DNA, the CDR3 is TGCGCCAGCAGCTGGCAGTTCGTTGAAGCTTTCTTT.

J is TRBJ2-1 and V is TRBV5-1; TRBD2 matches at 12 bases. Germline CDR1 is SGHRS and CDR2 is YFSETQ. The CDR3 contains 13 residues. V lost 5 bases and J lost 6; bases outside the gene matches: 0. CDR3 bases: TGCGCCAGCAGGACTAGCGGGAGCAATGAGCAGTTCTTC. Translation gives CASRTSGSNEQFF. The full variable domain, completed using reference TRBV5-1 and TRBJ2-1, is KAGVTQTPRYLIKTRGQQVTLSCSPISGHRSVSWYQQTPGQGLQFLFEYFSETQRNKGNFPGRFSGRQFSNSRSEMNVSTLELGDSALYLCASRTSGSNEQFFGPGTRLTVL.

This chain links TRBV30 with TRBJ1-5; unclear D gene. The V gene lost 1 base and the J gene lost 5 bases, with 15 bases spanning the gap. This CDR3 is built from 15 residues. Per the germline V gene, CDR1 is GTSNPN and CDR2 is SVGIG (reference sequence). This CDR3 reads CAWSARGSSYQPQHF. The DNA for the CDR3 is TGTGCCTGGAGTGCCCGCGGCAGCTCCTATCAGCCCCAGCATTTT.

V is TRBV4-1 and J is TRBJ1-3; no clear D gene. Looked up from germline, CDR1 is MGHRA and CDR2 is YSYEKL. CDR3 length equals 16 residues. Trimming took off 0 bases at V and 1 base at J, with 10 bases between the two ends. The CDR3 DNA reads TGCGCCAGCAGCCAAGACGTAGGGAGTTCTGGAAACACCATATATTTT. Encoded protein: CASSQDVGSSGNTIYF.

The chain carries TRBV13 and TRBJ2-5; the D is unclear. This CDR3 region has 14 residues. Germline CDR1 and CDR2: PRHDT and FYEKMQ (reference sequence). V dropped 0 bases and J dropped 0 bases, with 5 bases sitting between them. CDR3 DNA: TGTGCCAGCAGCTTAGGGCAGTACCAAGAGACCCAGTACTTC. Translating it yields CASSLGQYQETQYF.

The V and J genes are TRBV18 and TRBJ2-2; D might be TRBD1 (5 bases). V dropped 6 bases and J dropped 0 bases, with 14 bases sitting between them. The length of the CDR3 is 16 residues. CDR1 is KGHSH and CDR2 is LQKENI in the germline V gene. CDR3 DNA: TGTGCCAGCTCCCAAGGGGATGCGGCGAACACCGGGGAGCTGTTTTTT. As protein: CASSQGDAANTGELFF.

The chain joins TRBV19 to TRBJ1-5; D is perhaps TRBD1 (6 bases). The germline V gene has CDR1 LNHDA and CDR2 SQIVND (reference sequence). Trimming removed 4 bases at V and 5 bases at J, with 9 bases between. This CDR3 has 13 amino acids. The CDR3 DNA sequence: TGTGCCAGTAGTAAGAGGACAGATCAGCCCCAGCATTTT. Its translation is CASSKRTDQPQHF.

This chain uses TRBV11-2 with TRBJ2-1; 9 bases are a match to TRBD2. This CDR3 contains 15 residues. CDR1 SGHAT and CDR2 FQNNGV come from the germline V gene. V gave up 7 bases and J gave up 12 bases; unmatched junction bases: 16. The CDR3 DNA follows: TGTGCCAGCACGATTTGGGCACTAGCGGGTTTGAGGCAGTTCTTC. This gives the protein CASTIWALAGLRQFF.

The rearrangement uses TRBV30 and TRBJ2-2, with 11 bases identical to TRBD2. The V segment lost 4 bases and the J segment 3 bases; nucleotides outside the gene matches: 10. This CDR3 region has 17 residues. Germline CDR1 and CDR2: GTSNPN and SVGIG (reference sequence). The CDR3 region is CAWTGGTSGPHTGELFF. CDR3 DNA sequence: TGTGCCTGGACCGGCGGGACTAGCGGACCCCACACCGGGGAGCTGTTTTTT.

The chain employs TRBV6-2 or TRBV6-3 and TRBJ1-6; D may be TRBD1 (6 bases). This CDR3 spans 17 amino acids. Trimming stripped 6 bases from V and 0 bases from J, with 15 bases between. Germline CDR1 is MNHEY and CDR2 is SVGEGT. CDR3 residues: CASSPGGGSSYNSPLHF. DNA of the CDR3: TGTGCCAGCAGCCCTGGGGGCGGGAGCTCCTATAATTCACCCCTCCACTTT.

V usage is TRBV5-5 and J usage is TRBJ1-3; TRBD1 might be the D (5 bases). Per germline, CDR1 SGHKS and CDR2 YYEKEE (reference sequence). This CDR3 is 16 amino acids long. V was trimmed by 3 bases and J by 4 bases, leaving 17 bases between them. DNA for the CDR3: TGTGCCAGCAGCTACCTTCAGGGCTCGATAGGAAACACCATATATTTT. This translates into CASSYLQGSIGNTIYF.

The V call is TRBV4-3, the J call TRBJ1-5; unclear D gene. Between the trimmed V and J ends, which lost 0 bases and 0 bases, there was a span of 9 bases. The germline gives CDR1 LGHNA, CDR2 YSLEER. The CDR3 has 16 residues. This chain's CDR3 is CASSQDWRISNQPQHF. The CDR3 DNA reads as TGCGCCAGCAGCCAAGATTGGAGAATTAGCAATCAGCCCCAGCATTTT.

V usage is TRBV28 and J usage is TRBJ2-1, with 8 bases fitting TRBD1. J lost 9 bases, V lost 2 bases, and 6 bases had no gene match. The CDR3 contains 14 residues. The germline V gene has CDR1 MDHEN and CDR2 SYDVKM. The CDR3 loop reads CASSLRQGNGEQFF. Written as DNA, the CDR3 is TGTGCCAGCAGTTTAAGACAGGGGAACGGTGAGCAGTTCTTC.

V usage is TRBV11-3 and J usage is TRBJ2-5, with 7 bases that match TRBD2. Germline CDR1 reads SGHNT; CDR2 reads YENEEA. The CDR3 runs to 13 residues. J gave up 5 bases and V 7 bases, and 7 bases lay outside the gene matches. The DNA for the CDR3 is TGTGCCAGCACCGGACCGCGGGGGGAGACCCAGTACTTC. Amino acid sequence: CASTGPRGETQYF.

This chain joins TRBV19 and TRBJ2-7; 7 bases map to TRBD1. The CDR3 runs to 12 residues. J was trimmed by 6 bases and V by 5 bases; bases with no gene match: 4. Germline-derived CDR1 and CDR2 are LNHDA and SQIVND (reference sequence). The CDR3, as DNA: TGTGCCAGTAGTCCCTGGACAGGCGAGCAGTACTTC. Translated, it gives CASSPWTGEQYF. Full variable domain (remainder filled in from reference TRBV19 and TRBJ2-7): DGGITQSPKYLFRKEGQNVTLSCEQNLNHDAMYWYRQDPGQGLRLIYYSQIVNDFQKGDIAEGYSVSREKKESFPLTVTSAQKNPTAFYLCASSPWTGEQYFGPGTRLTVT.

The V call is TRBV19, the J call TRBJ1-6; 7 bases match TRBD1. Germline V gene sequence: CDR1 LNHDA, CDR2 SQIVND (reference sequence). Trimming at V came to 5 bases and at J to 10 bases, leaving 11 bases not matched to a gene. This CDR3 is built from 15 residues. The DNA for the CDR3 is TGTGCCAGTAGTCCATCCGGGACAGCGAAGTCACCCCTCCACTTT. Encoded protein: CASSPSGTAKSPLHF.

The rearrangement joins TRBV18 to TRBJ2-2; D gene uncertain. Per germline, CDR1 KGHSH and CDR2 LQKENI. The germline V and J ends were trimmed by 0 bases and 8 bases, with 13 bases remaining between them. The CDR3 covers 15 residues. The CDR3 nucleotides are TGTGCCAGCTCACCACCGTTGGGCTCTGCGGGGGAGCTGTTTTTT. Protein sequence: CASSPPLGSAGELFF.

The genes are TRBV6-6 and TRBJ2-1, with 12 bases lining up with TRBD2. Trimming at V came to 2 bases and at J to 3 bases, leaving 2 bases not matched to a gene. This CDR3 spans 16 amino acids. Germline CDR1 MNHNY, CDR2 SVGAGI (reference sequence). CDR3 region: CASSYPTSGSYNEQFF. The CDR3 DNA sequence: TGTGCCAGCAGTTACCCGACTAGCGGGAGCTACAATGAGCAGTTCTTC.

The rearrangement uses TRBV27 and TRBJ2-5; perhaps TRBD2 as D (5 bases). CDR1 is MNHEY and CDR2 is SMNVEV in the germline V gene (reference sequence). Between the trimmed V and J ends, which lost 4 bases and 2 bases, there was a span of 8 bases. The CDR3 totals 13 residues. The CDR3 is CASSWGAQETQYF. In DNA, the CDR3 is TGTGCCAGCAGTTGGGGAGCTCAAGAGACCCAGTACTTC.

On this clone: The same CDR3 arises from other DNA sequences in this sample as well. This chain links TRBV19 with TRBJ2-3; no reliable D call. Trimming shortened V by 5 bases and J by 0 bases, and 3 bases separated the two germline ends. Germline V gene data show CDR1 as LNHDA and CDR2 as SQIVND (reference sequence). The CDR3 spans 12 residues. The CDR3 bases are TGTGCCAGTAGTCCTAGCACAGATACGCAGTATTTT. The encoded protein is CASSPSTDTQYF.